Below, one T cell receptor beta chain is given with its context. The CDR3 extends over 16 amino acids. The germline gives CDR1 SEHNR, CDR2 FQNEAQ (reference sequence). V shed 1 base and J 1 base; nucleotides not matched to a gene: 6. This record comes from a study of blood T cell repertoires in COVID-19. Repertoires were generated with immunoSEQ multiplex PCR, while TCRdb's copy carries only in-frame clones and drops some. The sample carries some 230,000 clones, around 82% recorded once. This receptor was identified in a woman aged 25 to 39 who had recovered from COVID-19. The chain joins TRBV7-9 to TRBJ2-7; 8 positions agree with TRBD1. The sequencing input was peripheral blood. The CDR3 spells CASSLVFGTGSYEQYF. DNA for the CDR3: TGTGCCAGCAGCTTAGTATTCGGGACAGGTTCCTACGAGCAGTACTTC.